This T cell receptor (beta chain) derives from a study of cytomegalovirus exposure and HLA in healthy donors. Broader study findings: DRB1 had the most TCR associations and HLA-C the fewest, a later analysis found, with rates varying by HLA locus. Specificity of a few CMV-associated chains for CMV antigens was verified in vitro. In a later analysis, parvovirus B19, influenza, CMV and Epstein-Barr virus appeared linked to several top co-occurrence clusters.

Use of 60 Vbeta and 13 Jbeta primers characterized the PCR. Sequencing used immunoSEQ multiplex PCR; TCRdb keeps in-frame clones, though not all of them. Among around 160,000 clones, around 79% were seen once, and the ten largest hold around 15%. This clone was seen a single time. Its matching antigen is unknown. The clonotype originates from a man aged 45-65 years in good health and CMV-seropositive. The sequenced sample was PBMCs.

The CDR3 is CASSRAGSETDTQYF. CDR3 coding DNA: TGTGCCAGCAGCCGGGCGGGAAGTGAGACAGATACGCAGTATTTT. This rearrangement joins TRBV7-6 to TRBJ2-3; the D gene is possibly TRBD2 (6 bases). Germline assignment: CDR1 SGHVS and CDR2 FNYEAQ. Trimming shortened V by 5 bases and J by 3 bases, and 15 bases separated the two germline ends. The CDR3 contains 15 residues.